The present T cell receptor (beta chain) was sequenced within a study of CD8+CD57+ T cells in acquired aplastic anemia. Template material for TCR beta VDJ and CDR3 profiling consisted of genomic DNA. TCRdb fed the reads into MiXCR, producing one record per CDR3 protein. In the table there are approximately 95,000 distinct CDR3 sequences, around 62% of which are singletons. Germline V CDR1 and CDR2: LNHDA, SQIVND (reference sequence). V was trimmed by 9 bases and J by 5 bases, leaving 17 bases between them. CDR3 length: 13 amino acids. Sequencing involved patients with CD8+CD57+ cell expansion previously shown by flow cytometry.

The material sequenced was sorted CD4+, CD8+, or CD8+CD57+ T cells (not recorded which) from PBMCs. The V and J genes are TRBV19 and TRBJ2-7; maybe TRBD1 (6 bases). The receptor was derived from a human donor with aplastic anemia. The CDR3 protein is CASHRTASNEQYF. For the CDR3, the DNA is TGTGCCAGCCACCGGACAGCCAGCAACGAGCAGTACTTC.